The 24 T cell receptor beta chains below come from one sample, sequenced in a study of blood T cells in healthy people across ages. A second about 7 to 11 cycle PCR used barcoded and J-beta primers. TCRdb reprocessed the 5' RACE reads via MiXCR and lists one record per CDR3 protein. The data contain hundreds of thousands of distinct CDR3 sequences, 25% to 30% of them singletons. Specimen: blood. All receptors derive from a woman over 75 in good health.

About this clonotype itself: A much bigger clone sits one base away, suggesting this may be a read error. The V gene is TRBV5-1, the J gene TRBJ2-4; the match to TRBD1 covers 8 bases. CDR3 length equals 16 residues. The germline V gene has CDR1 SGHRS and CDR2 YFSETQ. The ends lost 4 bases at V and 13 bases at J; junction bases unmatched: 19. The CDR3, as DNA: TGCGCCAGCAGCCGGGGGACAGGAAGCTCCTACAATGAGCAGTACTTC. It specifies CASSRGTGSSYNEQYF.

This clonotype was counted ten times or more. This chain links TRBV12-3 or TRBV12-4 with TRBJ1-2; D is uncertain. The CDR3 has 14 residues. Between the trimmed V and J ends, which lost 1 base and 4 bases, there was a span of 10 bases. CDR3 region: CASSLGEGSYGYTF. DNA for the CDR3: TGTGCCAGCAGTTTAGGAGAAGGGAGCTATGGCTACACCTTC.

This clonotype was observed at least ten times. The V call is TRBV2, the J call TRBJ2-7; 9 bases are a match to TRBD1. Germline CDR1 reads SNHLY; CDR2 reads FYNNEI. J lost 6 bases, V lost 8 bases, and 8 bases had no gene match. This CDR3 spans 13 amino acids. CDR3 loop: CASLRDRASEQYF. Written as DNA, the CDR3 is TGTGCCAGCCTCCGGGACAGGGCATCCGAGCAGTACTTC. Looking up the rest from reference TRBV2 and TRBJ2-7 gives the full variable domain: EPEVTQTPSHQVTQMGQEVILRCVPISNHLYFYWYRQILGQKVEFLVSFYNNEISEKSEIFDDQFSVERPDGSNFTLKIRSTKLEDSAMYFCASLRDRASEQYFGPGTRLTVT.

The V call is TRBV5-4, the J call TRBJ2-1, with D perhaps matching TRBD1 or TRBD2 (5 bases each). The CDR3 covers 14 residues. Trimming removed 2 bases at V and 8 bases at J, with 14 bases between. Germline assignment: CDR1 SGHNT and CDR2 YYREEE (reference sequence). The CDR3 region is CASSFRAGRDEQFF. DNA of the CDR3: TGTGCCAGCAGCTTTAGGGCAGGGCGGGATGAGCAGTTCTTC.

At least ten counts were recorded for this clonotype. The genes are TRBV7-2 and TRBJ1-2, with D hard to call. Deletions cut 1 base from V and 8 bases from J, with 14 bases between. CDR1 SGHTA and CDR2 FQGNSA come from the germline V gene. The CDR3 extends over 14 amino acids. DNA of the CDR3: TGTGCCAGCAGCTTAGTGGGCGGGATCATCGGCTACACCTTC. The encoded protein is CASSLVGGIIGYTF.

Only a few counts were recorded for this clonotype. The chain is built from TRBV12-3 or TRBV12-4 and TRBJ2-7; 10 bases are a match to TRBD2. The CDR3 covers 18 residues. The trim removed 4 bases at V and 6 bases at J, leaving 18 bases unmatched. CDR3 sequence (DNA): TGTGCCAGCAGTTGGAGCGGGGGGGCCCCAAAGGATAAGCGCGAGCAGTACTTC. It is translated as CASSWSGGAPKDKREQYF.

This clonotype has only a few counts. The gene calls are TRBV6-5 and TRBJ1-2; D is ambiguous. The germline gives CDR1 MNHEY, CDR2 SVGAGI. The CDR3 loop spans 14 amino acids. The germline V and J ends were trimmed by 6 bases and 4 bases, with 15 bases remaining between them. The CDR3 sequence is CASSPGQPSYGYTF. The CDR3 DNA reads TGTGCCAGCAGCCCGGGTCAGCCCTCCTATGGCTACACCTTC.

Notes on this clonotype: A much larger clone lies a single base off, so this may be a read error. The chain employs TRBV6-1 and TRBJ1-2; tentatively, D is TRBD1 (5 bases). CDR3 length: 15 residues. Trimming took 8 bases from V and 2 from J, leaving 18 bases between them. Per the germline V gene, CDR1 is MNHNS and CDR2 is SASEGT. DNA of the CDR3: TGTGCCAGCTACGGGCTGGGACGTATAAACTATGGCTACACCTTC. This codes for CASYGLGRINYGYTF.

This chain joins TRBV19 and TRBJ1-2; possible D gene TRBD1, 5 bases. Trimming cost V 7 bases and J 0 bases, with 21 bases left between them. Germline CDR1 LNHDA, CDR2 SQIVND (reference sequence). The CDR3 length is 17 residues. CDR3 residues: CASTNPSRDPANYGYTF. CDR3 in DNA: TGTGCCAGTACCAACCCCTCCCGGGACCCAGCTAACTATGGCTACACCTTC.

The chain recombines TRBV18 with TRBJ1-2, with D perhaps matching TRBD1 (5 bases). V was cut by 3 bases and J by 3 bases, with 17 bases left in between. The CDR3 length is 16 residues. Germline V gives CDR1 KGHSH, CDR2 LQKENI. CDR3 region: CASSPGKGSQDYGYTF. CDR3 sequence (DNA): TGTGCCAGCTCACCGGGTAAGGGGTCACAGGACTATGGCTACACCTTC.

As regards this clonotype: A much larger clone differs from this one at a single base, so this may be a read error. V and J are TRBV18 and TRBJ1-2; D gene ambiguous. The germline V gene encodes CDR1 KGHSH and CDR2 LQKENI. Trimming removed 3 bases from V and 7 bases from J, with 15 bases in between. CDR3 length: 14 residues. The CDR3 loop is CASSPYSSCSGYTF. The CDR3 nucleotides are TGTGCCAGCTCACCCTACTCGAGCTGCAGTGGCTACACCTTC.

The count of this clonotype is one. The chain carries TRBV3-1 and TRBJ1-2; 12 bases line up with TRBD1. The germline V gene encodes CDR1 LGHDT and CDR2 YNNKEL (reference sequence). The CDR3 has 17 residues. V lost 4 bases and J lost 6; bases outside the gene matches: 12. CDR3 in DNA: TGTGCCAGCAGCCCCCGGGACAGGGGGCCGGGGAACCATGGCTACACCTTC. It encodes CASSPRDRGPGNHGYTF.

For this clonotype: A much larger clone differs by one base, so this may be a read error. The J gene is TRBJ2-1, the V gene TRBV20-1; 8 bases line up with TRBD1. The J call could be wrong; TRBJ2-7 is a better fit for the DNA end. The CDR3 consists of 16 residues. Germline V gene lookup returns CDR1 DFQATT and CDR2 SNEGSKA (reference sequence). The CDR3 region has the DNA TGCAGTGCTAGAAACCCTACAGGGGGAGAGGACAATGAGCAGTACTTC. It codes for CSARNPTGGEDNEQYF.

The DNA of the CDR3 is TGTGCCAGCAGCCGTACTGGGCAAACCTACGAGCAGTACTTC. This sequence encodes CASSRTGQTYEQYF. V and J are TRBV7-2 and TRBJ2-4, with D unclear. The J call may be faulty, since TRBJ2-7 better matches the DNA end. The CDR3 has 14 amino acids. CDR1 is SGHTA, CDR2 FQGNSA, per germline.

Details on this clonotype: This may stem from a read error, because a much larger clone lies one nucleotide away. J is TRBJ2-5 and V is TRBV20-1, with D perhaps matching TRBD1 or TRBD2 (9 bases each). The length of the CDR3 is 20 residues. CDR1 DFQATT and CDR2 SNEGSKA come from the germline V gene (reference sequence). CDR3 protein: CNARRPRDRVVAGVRETQYF. CDR3 sequence (DNA): TGCAATGCTAGACGTCCGCGGGACAGGGTGGTAGCGGGGGTCCGGGAGACCCAGTACTTC.

This clonotype was observed a few times. The chain is built from TRBV6-5 and TRBJ1-2; D is ambiguous. CDR1 is MNHEY and CDR2 is SVGAGI in the germline V gene. The CDR3 contains 12 residues. The ends were cut back, 2 bases at V and 8 bases at J, with 9 bases in the middle. CDR3 sequence: CASSYMGLGYTF. The DNA of the CDR3 is TGTGCCAGCAGTTACATGGGGTTAGGCTACACCTTC.

The chain employs TRBV15 and TRBJ2-5; TRBD1 aligns across 9 bases. The junction had 8 bases not matched to a gene; V was cut back by 1 base and J by 5 bases. From germline, CDR1 is LNHNV and CDR2 YYDKDF (reference sequence). The CDR3 runs 16 residues. The CDR3 DNA reads TGTGCCACCAGCAGAGGGGGGACAGGGACGGGGGAGACCCAGTACTTC. Its translation is CATSRGGTGTGETQYF. Drawing the rest from reference TRBV15 and TRBJ2-5, the complete variable domain is DAMVIQNPRYQVTQFGKPVTLSCSQTLNHNVMYWYQQKSSQAPKLLFHYYDKDFNNEADTPDNFQSRRPNTSFCFLDIRSPGLGDTAMYLCATSRGGTGTGETQYFGPGTRLLVL.

The CDR3 protein is CASSLNEVRGGYGYTF. The CDR3 DNA sequence: TGCGCCAGCAGCTTGAACGAGGTCAGAGGGGGCTATGGCTACACCTTC. The chain is built from TRBV5-1 and TRBJ1-2; a weak D match, TRBD1 (6 bases). With 1 base removed from V and 4 bases from J, the gap between germline ends came to 17 bases. The CDR3 extends over 16 amino acids. Per germline, CDR1 SGHRS and CDR2 YFSETQ.

This clonotype was recorded many times. This chain links TRBV6-2 or TRBV6-3 with TRBJ2-7; D remains ambiguous. The CDR3 has 12 residues. Between the trimmed V and J ends, which lost 2 bases and 4 bases, there was a span of 6 bases. Germline V gene lookup returns CDR1 MNHEY and CDR2 SVGEGT. As DNA, the CDR3 is TGTGCCAGCAGTTACAATGGGTACGAGCAGTACTTC. It specifies CASSYNGYEQYF.

Concerning this clonotype itself: A much more abundant neighbour one base away suggests this may be a read error. The chain links TRBV6-5 to TRBJ2-7; TRBD1 aligns across 8 bases. The J call may be mistaken, given a closer DNA end match to TRBJ2-5. CDR3 length: 15 residues. Germline V gene lookup returns CDR1 MNHEY and CDR2 SVGAGI. As DNA, the CDR3 is TGTGCCAGCAGTTACTCGGGACAGGAGACAGAGACCCAGTACTTC. This gives the protein CASSYSGQETETQYF.

This chain joins TRBV5-1 and TRBJ1-1; 8 nucleotides match TRBD1. CDR3 size: 15 residues. The junction had 9 bases not matched to a gene; V was cut back by 4 bases and J by 4 bases. CDR1 and CDR2 (germline): SGHRS, YFSETQ. The CDR3 DNA follows: TGCGCCAGCAGCGGACAGGGAGGGGCGGGCACTGAAGCTTTCTTT. Residues: CASSGQGGAGTEAFF.

This clonotype appeared many times. The chain links TRBV4-3 to TRBJ2-3; 9 nucleotides match TRBD2. The V gene's germline CDR1 is LGHNA and CDR2 YSLEER. J gave up 1 base and V 2 bases, and 16 bases lay outside the gene matches. This CDR3 comprises 20 residues. CDR3 loop: CASSQRRVSGGLGRTDTQYF. DNA of the CDR3: TGCGCCAGCAGCCAACGAAGGGTTAGCGGGGGCCTCGGTCGCACAGATACGCAGTATTTT.

In this sample, this clonotype turned up a few times. Here the CDR3 DNA reads TGCGCCAGCAGCCAAGACCTTACTAGCGGGGCCACCGGGGAGCTGTTTTTT. It encodes CASSQDLTSGATGELFF. The rearrangement uses TRBV4-3 and TRBJ2-2, with 10 bases that match TRBD2. The V and J ends lost 0 bases and 4 bases, in that order; junction bases with no gene match: 5. From germline, CDR1 is LGHNA and CDR2 YSLEER. This CDR3 is 17 amino acids long.

This clonotype was counted many times. The chain employs TRBV5-6 and TRBJ2-3, with TRBD2 matching over 11 bases. Germline assignment: CDR1 SGHDT and CDR2 YYEEEE. V gave up 4 bases and J gave up 2 bases; unmatched junction bases: 6. CDR3 length: 16 residues. CDR3 loop: CASSISSGGYTDTQYF. CDR3 bases: TGTGCCAGCAGCATTTCTAGCGGGGGGTACACAGATACGCAGTATTTT. Supplemented by reference TRBV5-6 and TRBJ2-3, the full variable domain reads DAGVTQSPTHLIKTRGQQVTLRCSPKSGHDTVSWYQQALGQGPQFIFQYYEEEERQRGNFPDRFSGHQFPNYSSELNVNALLLGDSALYLCASSISSGGYTDTQYFGPGTRLTVL.